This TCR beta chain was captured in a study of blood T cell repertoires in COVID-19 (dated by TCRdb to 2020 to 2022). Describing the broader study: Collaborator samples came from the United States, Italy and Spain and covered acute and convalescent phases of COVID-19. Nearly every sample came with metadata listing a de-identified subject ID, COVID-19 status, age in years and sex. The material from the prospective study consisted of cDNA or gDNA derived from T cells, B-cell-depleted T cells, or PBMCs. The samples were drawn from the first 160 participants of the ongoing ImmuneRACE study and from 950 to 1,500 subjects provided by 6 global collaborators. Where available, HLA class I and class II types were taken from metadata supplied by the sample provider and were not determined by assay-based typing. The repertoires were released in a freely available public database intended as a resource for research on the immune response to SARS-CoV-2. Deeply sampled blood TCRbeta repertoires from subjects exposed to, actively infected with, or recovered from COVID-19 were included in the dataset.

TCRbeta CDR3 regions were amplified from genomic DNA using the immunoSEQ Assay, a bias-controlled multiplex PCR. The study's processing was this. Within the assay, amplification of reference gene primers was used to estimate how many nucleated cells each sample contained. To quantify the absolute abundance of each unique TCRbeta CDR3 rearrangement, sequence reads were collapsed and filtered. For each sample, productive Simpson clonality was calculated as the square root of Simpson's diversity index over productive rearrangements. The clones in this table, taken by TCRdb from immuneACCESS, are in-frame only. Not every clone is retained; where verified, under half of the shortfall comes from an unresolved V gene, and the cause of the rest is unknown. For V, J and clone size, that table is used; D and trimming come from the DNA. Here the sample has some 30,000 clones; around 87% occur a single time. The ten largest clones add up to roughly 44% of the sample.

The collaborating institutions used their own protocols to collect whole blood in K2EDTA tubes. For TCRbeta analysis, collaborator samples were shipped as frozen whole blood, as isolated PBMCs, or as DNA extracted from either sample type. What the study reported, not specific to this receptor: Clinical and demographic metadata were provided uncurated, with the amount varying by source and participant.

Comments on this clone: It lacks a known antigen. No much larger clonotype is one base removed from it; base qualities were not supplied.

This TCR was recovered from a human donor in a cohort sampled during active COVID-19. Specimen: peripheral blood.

The sequenced DNA is TGTGCCAGCAGCTTAGTCGTACGGGCAGGGCTTCACGAGCAGTACTTC. Its protein is CASSLVVRAGLHEQYF. Rearrangement joined TRBV11-2 to TRBJ2-7; tentative D gene TRBD1, with 5 bases matching. Trimming costs V 1 base and J 5 bases, and their ends lie 18 bases apart. Per the germline V gene, SGHAT is the CDR1 and FQNNGV is the CDR2. The CDR3 holds 16 amino acids from the cysteine to the phenylalanine. Only the CDR3 part of the read is kept: 48 bases, read in frame from the first base.